This record concerns one T cell receptor (beta chain) sequence. This clonotype was detected a few times. Its target antigen remains unknown. Base qualities are not provided; no much larger clone lies one nucleotide away. The data stem from a study of identical twins (dated by TCRdb to the mid-2010s). In terms of the full investigation: TCR alpha and beta repertoires from monozygotic twins, unrelated adults of various ages and cord blood were deep-sequenced to test whether fetal clonotypes persist. To rule out contamination, replicate twin experiments were performed at different times with different library preparation protocols.

Here is what the overall study found, with its caveats: Fewer insertions were carried by abundant cord blood beta clonotypes; a weaker similar trend was observed in young adult naive repertoires, while no such trend was observed in memory repertoires. Invariant T cells such as MAIT and iNKT could partly confound zero-insertion analyses, though diverse VJ usage argued against this for most clonotypes. Out-of-frame TCR alpha sequences shared between twins showed an excess of low generation-probability sequences compared with coincidental sharing between unrelated individuals. The excess sharing between twins in beta out-of-frame sequences was weaker because fewer shared sequences reduced the signal-to-noise ratio. In monozygotic twins, recombination models systematically underestimated out-of-frame TCR alpha sharing, but the models matched the sharing seen between unrelated individuals. Because the same donors could not be followed over many years, conclusions were based on cross-sectional statistical analysis.

Library method: 5' RACE. Sequencing instrument: Illumina HiSeq 2000. Template switching added a universal primer binding site, and the final cDNA carried a unique molecular identifier that allowed TCR cDNA molecules to be counted accurately. Specific primers in the conserved constant-segment region were used to synthesize first-strand cDNA for the TCR alpha and beta chains. To control for contamination, every cDNA library was double barcoded, receiving both a SMART-Mk sample barcode and Illumina barcodes. TruSeq adapter sequences, together with Illumina sample barcodes, were added in two successive PCR steps. The TCR alpha and beta cDNA libraries were sequenced on the Illumina HiSeq platform using custom primers. The paper's data handling went like this. MiGEC processed the raw reads to extract unique molecular identifiers, while MiXCR was used to determine the CDR3 positions. For each individual, recombination models were inferred using an EM algorithm with the repgenHMM and IGoR tools. The analysis of shared clonotypes was done with the tcR package in R, with sharing normalized by the product of cloneset sizes. To study raw recombination free of thymic and clonal selection effects, out-of-frame nonproductive sequences were analyzed. Clones were called with MiXCR by TCRdb after fastp trimmed the public reads at Q25, and only in-frame beta chains were retained. Each record represents a unique CDR3 protein, reported with the most common genes and DNA among its rows. TCRdb, not the original authors, processed these V and J calls. For this sample the table gives some 460,000 distinct CDR3 sequences, of which approximately 15% were detected only once. About 0.53% of the sample belongs to the ten largest clones.

The V end loses 4 bases and the J end loses 2 bases, and a stretch of 14 bases separates them. Reading from cysteine to phenylalanine, the CDR3 counts 14 amino acids. Of all the DNA, just the CDR3 is kept, 42 bases in frame from base 1. The germline V gene (reference sequence) sets CDR1 to GTSNPN and CDR2 to SVGIG. Only healthy Caucasian donors were included. Three pairs of female monozygotic twins, all aged roughly 18 to 29 years, made up the twin cohort. Positive isolation kits from Invitrogen were used to isolate the CD4+ and CD8+ T cell populations. In addition, the sample was reused for a study of yellow fever vaccine responses in identical twins. As described in the second report: According to the authors, in identical twins the way T cells responded to vaccination appeared partly convergent and partly personalized. The study precisely tracked vaccine-responding T cell clones in identical twins.

The chain links TRBV30 with TRBJ2-5; the D assignment is uncertain and may be TRBD1 or TRBD2, with 5 bases supporting each. This TCR was recovered from a young woman in good health. Sequenced material: CD4+ T cells sorted from blood. The sequence in DNA is TGTGCCTGGAAGCGAAGTTGGGGGCAAGAGACCCAGTACTTC. Its amino acids are CAWKRSWGQETQYF.